The 14 T cell receptor beta chains reported below all come from one sample, sequenced in a study of shared clonotypes between healthy human individuals. Sequencing was performed with immunoSEQ multiplex PCR; in TCRdb, only in-frame clones are kept and a portion is missing. The sample shows about 2.5 million clones, around 90% of them seen only once. Sequenced sample: naive CD4+ T cells from PBMCs. Specified subset: CD45RA+ positively selected. All receptors come from a man in his late teens or twenties in good health. Some clones in this sample may be carry-over from other donors' samples.

The chain employs TRBV7-2 and TRBJ1-2, with D perhaps matching TRBD1 (6 bases). Germline lookup yields CDR1 SGHTA and CDR2 FQGNSA. Trimming removed 6 bases at V and 1 base at J, with 15 bases between. The CDR3 consists of 15 residues. CDR3 loop: CASRKTGTHNYGYTF. The CDR3 DNA reads TGTGCCAGCAGAAAAACAGGGACCCATAACTATGGCTACACCTTC.

The chain employs TRBV28 and TRBJ1-5; 12 bases map to TRBD1. J was trimmed by 7 bases and V by 6 bases; bases with no gene match: 19. CDR1 and CDR2 from the germline V gene are MDHEN and SYDVKM. This CDR3 has 19 amino acids. Written as DNA, the CDR3 is TGTGCCAGCAGCCTTACGATAATCGGGACAGGGGGCCTAGAACAGCCCCAGCATTTT. Translation: CASSLTIIGTGGLEQPQHF.

The J gene is TRBJ2-6, the V gene TRBV30; 9 bases match TRBD2. The CDR3 loop spans 15 amino acids. The V gene's germline CDR1 is GTSNPN and CDR2 SVGIG (reference sequence). V was clipped by 8 bases and J by 0 bases; unmatched bases: 5. This chain's CDR3 is CARTSAISGANVLTF. As DNA, the CDR3 is TGTGCCCGGACTAGCGCTATCTCTGGGGCCAACGTCCTGACTTTC.

Regarding this clone: Other DNA sequences in the same sample also yield this CDR3. This chain links TRBV28 with TRBJ2-7; 12 bases agree with TRBD2. CDR1 and CDR2 (germline): MDHEN, SYDVKM. With V trimmed by 5 bases and J by 1 base, 6 bases remained unmatched. This CDR3 contains 16 residues. The CDR3 region has the DNA TGTGCCAGCAGTCCCCCCGGACTAGCGGGGTCCTACGAGCAGTACTTC. This translates into CASSPPGLAGSYEQYF.

The chain has TRBV9 and TRBJ2-7; possible D gene TRBD2, 5 bases. This CDR3 comprises 14 residues. Germline CDR1 SGDLS, CDR2 YYNGEE. V lost 0 bases, J lost 5 bases, and 12 bases lay in between. CDR3 residues: CASSVGGISNEQYF. CDR3 DNA sequence: TGTGCCAGCAGCGTAGGAGGGATTTCGAACGAGCAGTACTTC. The whole variable domain, filled in from reference TRBV9 and TRBJ2-7, reads DSGVTQTPKHLITATGQRVTLRCSPRSGDLSVYWYQQSLDQGLQFLIQYYNGEERAKGNILERFSAQQFPDLHSELNLSSLELGDSALYFCASSVGGISNEQYFGPGTRLTVT.

The chain is built from TRBV4-3 and TRBJ2-1; possibly TRBD2 for D (6 bases). This CDR3 region has 19 residues. Deletions cut 0 bases from V and 3 bases from J, with 21 bases between. In germline, CDR1 is LGHNA, CDR2 YSLEER. The CDR3 DNA sequence: TGCGCCAGCAGCCAAGATGCCGGAGATCCGCGGGGCCTCTACAATGAGCAGTTCTTC. Translating it yields CASSQDAGDPRGLYNEQFF.

The chain has TRBV11-1 and TRBJ2-5, with D perhaps assigned TRBD1 or TRBD2 (6 bases each). Germline CDR1 is SGHAT and CDR2 is FQDESV (reference sequence). V was clipped by 6 bases and J by 4 bases, with 12 bases between them. CDR3 length: 13 residues. The CDR3 is CASSSGGLETQYF. CDR3 coding DNA: TGTGCCAGCAGTTCCGGGGGCCTAGAGACCCAGTACTTC.

The J gene is TRBJ2-3, the V gene TRBV7-2, with D perhaps assigned TRBD1 or TRBD2 (5 bases each). The CDR3 has 14 residues. V was pared by 1 base and J by 6 bases, with 11 bases between. From germline, CDR1 is SGHTA and CDR2 FQGNSA. The CDR3, as DNA: TGTGCCAGCAGCTTAGTCCCCGGGGCTGATACGCAGTATTTT. This sequence encodes CASSLVPGADTQYF.

The rearrangement joins TRBV11-3 to TRBJ2-5, with TRBD1 matching over 7 bases. The V gene's germline CDR1 is SGHNT and CDR2 YENEEA. The V gene end was trimmed by 4 bases and the J gene end by 1 base; junction bases not matched to a gene: 6. The CDR3 has 15 residues. In DNA form, the CDR3 reads TGTGCCAGCAGCTCGGCTCGGGACAGCCAAGAGACCCAGTACTTC. Protein product: CASSSARDSQETQYF.

The chain uses TRBV6-1 and TRBJ2-3, with unresolved D. This CDR3 is 15 amino acids long. Trimming removed 2 bases from V and 0 bases from J, with 9 bases in between. Germline lookup yields CDR1 MNHNS and CDR2 SASEGT. This CDR3 reads CASSEFQHSTDTQYF. In DNA form, the CDR3 reads TGTGCCAGCAGTGAATTTCAACACAGCACAGATACGCAGTATTTT.

The CDR3 DNA reads as TGCGCCAGCAGCCCTTCGCTGGGGGCGGATCAGCCCCAGCATTTT. It codes for CASSPSLGADQPQHF. V gene TRBV5-1 combines with J gene TRBJ1-5; D might be TRBD1 (6 bases). CDR3 size: 15 residues. CDR1 is SGHRS and CDR2 is YFSETQ in the germline V gene. V lost 4 bases to trimming and J lost 5 bases, with 16 bases between them. Full variable domain (remainder filled in from reference TRBV5-1 and TRBJ1-5): KAGVTQTPRYLIKTRGQQVTLSCSPISGHRSVSWYQQTPGQGLQFLFEYFSETQRNKGNFPGRFSGRQFSNSRSEMNVSTLELGDSALYLCASSPSLGADQPQHFGDGTRLSIL.

This chain connects TRBV10-3 to TRBJ2-1; the match to TRBD1 covers 7 bases. This CDR3 has 15 amino acids. CDR1 ENHRY and CDR2 SYGVKD come from the germline V gene. The J segment lost 5 bases and the V segment lost 7 bases, leaving 11 bases of the junction unmatched. The CDR3, as DNA: TGTGCCATCAACCCAGACAGGGCCTTACACAATGAGCAGTTCTTC. Amino acids: CAINPDRALHNEQFF.

The chain recombines TRBV11-2 with TRBJ2-7; a possible D gene is TRBD1 (6 bases). V was pared by 0 bases and J by 5 bases, with 8 bases between. There are 13 residues in the CDR3. Per germline, CDR1 SGHAT and CDR2 FQNNGV. The CDR3 spells CASSLDRGHEQYF. The DNA of the CDR3 is TGTGCCAGCAGCTTAGACAGGGGACACGAGCAGTACTTC.

A single count supports this clone. The chain couples TRBV5-1 to TRBJ2-7; TRBD1 agrees at 7 bases. Germline V gives CDR1 SGHRS, CDR2 YFSETQ. This CDR3 has 14 residues. Trimming at V came to 0 bases and at J to 6 bases, leaving 6 bases not matched to a gene. The CDR3 nucleotides are TGCGCCAGCAGCTTGGCGAGACAGGGAGTCGAGCAGTACTTC. Translated: CASSLARQGVEQYF.